Following are 5 T cell receptor beta chains from one sample sequenced in a study of PD-1 blockade in classical Hodgkin lymphoma. Using immunoSEQ multiplex PCR, the repertoire was profiled, and TCRdb retains in-frame clones only, with some absent. The data show 30,000 to 35,000 clones, with roughly four fifths seen just once and approximately 0.8% held by the top ten. Time point specified: cycle 4 day 1 (C4D1), after 6 weeks of nivolumab. Brentuximab vedotin exposure varied, and every patient relapsed after autologous stem cell transplantation. Thawed PBMCs underwent magnetic negative selection to yield purified CD4+ T cells. The sequenced sample was CD4+ T cells from blood, obtained before the fourth cycle of nivolumab. These receptor sequences come from a human donor with classical Hodgkin lymphoma.

V is TRBV30 and J is TRBJ1-5; D may be TRBD1 (6 bases). The CDR3 runs to 16 residues. The V gene's germline CDR1 is GTSNPN and CDR2 SVGIG (reference sequence). The V end lost 0 bases, the J end lost 0 bases, and 12 bases lay between the germline ends. CDR3 DNA: TGTGCCTGGAGTGTACAGGGCTGGTATAGCAATCAGCCCCAGCATTTT. This sequence encodes CAWSVQGWYSNQPQHF. Full variable domain (rest looked up from reference TRBV30 and TRBJ1-5): SQTIHQWPATLVQPVGSPLSLECTVEGTSNPNLYWYRQAAGRGLQLLFYSVGIGQISSEVPQNLSASRPQDRQFILSSKKLLLSDSGFYLCAWSVQGWYSNQPQHFGDGTRLSIL.

This chain connects TRBV2 to TRBJ1-2; D gene ambiguous. The CDR3 has 12 residues. Trimming left V 6 bases short and J 6 bases short, with 11 bases between. The V gene's germline CDR1 is SNHLY and CDR2 FYNNEI. CDR3 nucleotides: TGTGCCAGCAGAGTAGGAGTACATGGCTACACCTTC. Translated, it gives CASRVGVHGYTF.

This chain connects TRBV19 to TRBJ2-1; 11 bases agree with TRBD1. The CDR3 loop spans 14 amino acids. Germline V CDR1 and CDR2: LNHDA, SQIVND (reference sequence). V shed 3 bases and J 7 bases; nucleotides not matched to a gene: 2. CDR3 DNA: TGTGCCAGTAGTATGGGGGACAGGGGGAATGAGCAGTTCTTC. Encoded protein: CASSMGDRGNEQFF.

The rearrangement links TRBV5-4 to TRBJ2-7; D is tentatively TRBD1 or TRBD2 (5 bases each). V was cut by 2 bases and J by 3 bases, with 15 bases left in between. Germline V gene data show CDR1 as SGHNT and CDR2 as YYREEE (reference sequence). The CDR3 loop spans 15 amino acids. The CDR3 reads CASSFGTVYIYEQYF. The CDR3 coding sequence is TGTGCCAGCAGCTTTGGGACGGTATACATCTACGAGCAGTACTTC.

This chain links TRBV19 with TRBJ2-7, with 7 bases matching TRBD1. Germline CDR1 LNHDA, CDR2 SQIVND (reference sequence). V trimming: 1 base; J trimming: 5 bases; junction bases outside the gene matches: 11. The CDR3 loop spans 16 amino acids. The CDR3 nucleotides are TGTGCCAGTAGTATAGCCCGGGACAGTGGGAGACACGAGCAGTACTTC. The encoded protein is CASSIARDSGRHEQYF.